Below, one T cell receptor (beta chain) is given with its context. No antigen is known for it. J lost 4 bases, V lost 8 bases, and 11 bases had no gene match. The CDR3 totals 16 residues. Recipients were bled about 28 days pretransplant and at posttransplant days 30, 100, 180. This specimen belongs to a study of T cell clonotyping in hematopoietic cell transplantation. Broader study findings: Recipient TCR diversity dropped after transplant; expanded clonotypes rose from day 30 to 180.

Clones were sequenced by immunoSEQ multiplex PCR, and TCRdb holds only the in-frame ones, with some missing. This table holds more than 5,000 clones, approximately 90% found once. This specimen consisted of peripheral blood mononuclear cells, obtained 100 days after allogeneic stem cell transplant. The chain uses TRBV5-3 and TRBJ2-1, with 11 bases identical to TRBD2. TRBV5-3 is an open reading frame, and its role is uncertain. The clonotype originates from a female patient aged 40-50 years who had an allogeneic stem cell transplant from a related donor, so the T cells may come from the graft donor. Some clones in this sample may be carry-over from other donors' samples. DNA for the CDR3: TGTGCCAGGACCTCATTAGCGGGAGGGCCTTACAATGAGCAGTTCTTC. Translated, it gives CARTSLAGGPYNEQFF.